The clone carrying this T cell receptor (beta chain) was detected many times. Germline V gives CDR1 SGHTA, CDR2 FQGNSA. This CDR3 is 15 amino acids long. Trimming removed 5 bases at V and 5 bases at J, with 15 bases between. In the original analysis: The study built a papillary thyroid cancer distant-metastasis classifier from CDR3 differences across clinicopathological groups. MiXCR was used by TCRdb to re-call the PCR reads. These V and J calls are TCRdb output, not the study's own analysis. Among fewer than 35,000 clones, 20% to 25% were seen once, and the ten largest hold over 2.5%. The data originate from a study of metastatic and nonmetastatic thyroid tumors. Each patient came to thyroid surgery without any prior treatment (of any kind).

The TCR sequence derives from a male donor with papillary thyroid cancer or a benign thyroid nodule (not recorded which). Some clones in this sample may be carry-over from other donors' samples. The chain has TRBV7-2 and TRBJ2-2, with D possibly TRBD2 on 5 matching bases. Sequences were obtained from tumor tissue. This chain's CDR3 is CASSPGRGWTGELFF. The CDR3 DNA reads TGTGCCAGCAGCCCTGGACGGGGTTGGACCGGGGAGCTGTTTTTT.